The sequence of this TCR beta chain was determined in a study of blood T cell repertoires in COVID-19. Study context: Italy, Spain and the United States were the sources of the convalescent and acute COVID-19 samples. T cells, B-cell-depleted T cells, or PBMCs supplied cDNA or gDNA.

Germline trimming cut 0 bases from V and 0 bases from J; bases unmatched to any gene: 3. Germline assignment: CDR1 SGHVS and CDR2 FNYEAQ. CDR3 size: 19 residues. In the authors' methods: Amplification from reference gene primers served as the basis for estimated nucleated cell counts. Clones were read by immunoSEQ multiplex PCR, and TCRdb kept only the in-frame ones, dropping some. Clonal size and the V and J genes are those of that table, whereas D and trimming came from the DNA. The data show 200,000 to 300,000 clones, 86% seen once. The sequenced material came from peripheral blood. The rearrangement links TRBV7-6 to TRBJ2-3; 16 bases line up with TRBD2. This clonotype was sampled from a man aged 25-45 years with active or convalescent COVID-19. The CDR3 spells CASSLAGTSGGASTDTQYF. CDR3 DNA: TGTGCCAGCAGCTTAGCAGGGACTAGCGGGGGGGCTAGCACAGATACGCAGTATTTT.